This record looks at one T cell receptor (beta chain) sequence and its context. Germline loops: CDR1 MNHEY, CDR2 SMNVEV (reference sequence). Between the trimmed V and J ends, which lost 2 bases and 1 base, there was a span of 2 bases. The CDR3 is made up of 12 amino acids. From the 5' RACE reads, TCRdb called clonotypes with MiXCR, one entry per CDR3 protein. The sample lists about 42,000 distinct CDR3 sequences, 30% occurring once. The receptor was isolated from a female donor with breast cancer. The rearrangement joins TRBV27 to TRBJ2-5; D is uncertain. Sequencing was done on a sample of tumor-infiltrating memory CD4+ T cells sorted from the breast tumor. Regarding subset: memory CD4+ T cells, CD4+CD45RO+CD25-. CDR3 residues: CASSLIQETQYF. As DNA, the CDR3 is TGTGCCAGCAGTTTAATCCAAGAGACCCAGTACTTC.